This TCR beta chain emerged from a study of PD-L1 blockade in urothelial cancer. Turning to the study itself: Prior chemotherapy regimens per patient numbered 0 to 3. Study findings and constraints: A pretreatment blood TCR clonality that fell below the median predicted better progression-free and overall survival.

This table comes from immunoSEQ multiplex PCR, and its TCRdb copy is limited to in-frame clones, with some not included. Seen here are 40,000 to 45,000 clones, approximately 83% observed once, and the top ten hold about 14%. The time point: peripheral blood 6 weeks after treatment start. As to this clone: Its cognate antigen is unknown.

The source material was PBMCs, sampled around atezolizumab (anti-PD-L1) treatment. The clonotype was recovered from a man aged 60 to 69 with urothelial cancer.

The CDR3 is CASSLVGGDTGELFF. DNA of the CDR3: TGTGCCAGCAGCTTAGTTGGGGGGGACACCGGGGAGCTGTTTTTT. This sequence joins TRBV7-2 and TRBJ2-2, with 7 bases identical to TRBD2. The length of the CDR3 is 15 residues. The germline gives CDR1 SGHTA, CDR2 FQGNSA. Trimming removed 1 base from V and 3 bases from J; junction bases left unmatched: 2.